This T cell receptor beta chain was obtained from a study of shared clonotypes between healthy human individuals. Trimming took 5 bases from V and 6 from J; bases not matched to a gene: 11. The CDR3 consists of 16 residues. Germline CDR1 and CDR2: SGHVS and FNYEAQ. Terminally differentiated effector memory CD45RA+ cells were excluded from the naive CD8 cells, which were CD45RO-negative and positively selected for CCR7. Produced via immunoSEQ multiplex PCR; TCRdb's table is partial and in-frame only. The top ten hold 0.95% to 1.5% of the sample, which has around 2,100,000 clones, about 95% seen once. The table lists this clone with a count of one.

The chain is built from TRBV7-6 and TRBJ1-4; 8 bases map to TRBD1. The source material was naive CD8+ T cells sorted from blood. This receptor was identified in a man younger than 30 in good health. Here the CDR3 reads CASSPRTGSAYEKLFF. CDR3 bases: TGTGCCAGCAGCCCACGGACAGGGTCTGCTTATGAAAAACTGTTTTTT.